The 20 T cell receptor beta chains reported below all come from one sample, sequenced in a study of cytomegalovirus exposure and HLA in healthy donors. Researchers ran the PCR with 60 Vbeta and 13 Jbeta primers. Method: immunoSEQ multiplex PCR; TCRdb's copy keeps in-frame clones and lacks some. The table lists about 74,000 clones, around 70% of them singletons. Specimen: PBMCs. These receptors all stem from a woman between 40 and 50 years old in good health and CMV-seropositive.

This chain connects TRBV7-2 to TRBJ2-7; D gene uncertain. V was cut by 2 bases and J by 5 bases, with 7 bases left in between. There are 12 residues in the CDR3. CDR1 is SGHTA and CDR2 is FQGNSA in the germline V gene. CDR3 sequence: CASSLQAHEQYF. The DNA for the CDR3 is TGTGCCAGCAGCTTACAGGCCCACGAGCAGTACTTC.

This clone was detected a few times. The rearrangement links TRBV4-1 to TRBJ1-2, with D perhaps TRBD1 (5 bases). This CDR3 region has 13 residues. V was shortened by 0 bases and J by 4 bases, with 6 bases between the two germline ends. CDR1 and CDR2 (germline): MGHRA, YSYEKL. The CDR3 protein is CASSQDTGYGYTF. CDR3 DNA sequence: TGCGCCAGCAGCCAAGATACAGGCTATGGCTACACCTTC.

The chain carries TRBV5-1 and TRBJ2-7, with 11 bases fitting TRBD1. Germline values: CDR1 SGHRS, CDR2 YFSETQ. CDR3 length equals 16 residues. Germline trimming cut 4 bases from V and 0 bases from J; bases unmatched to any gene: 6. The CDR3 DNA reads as TGCGCCAGCAGCCGTCGGACAGGGGGCGACTCCTACGAGCAGTACTTC. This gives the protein CASSRRTGGDSYEQYF.

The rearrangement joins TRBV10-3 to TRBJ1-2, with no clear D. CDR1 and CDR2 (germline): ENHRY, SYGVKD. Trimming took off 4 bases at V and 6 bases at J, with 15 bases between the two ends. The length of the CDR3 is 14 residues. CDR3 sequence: CAISVRGFDDGYTF. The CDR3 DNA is TGTGCCATCAGTGTTCGAGGGTTTGATGATGGCTACACCTTC.

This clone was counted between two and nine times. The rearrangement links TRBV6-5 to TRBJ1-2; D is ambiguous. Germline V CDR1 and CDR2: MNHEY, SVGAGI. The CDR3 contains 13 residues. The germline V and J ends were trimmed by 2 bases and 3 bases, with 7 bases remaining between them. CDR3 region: CASSYKADYGYTF. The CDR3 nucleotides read TGTGCCAGCAGTTACAAGGCGGACTATGGCTACACCTTC.

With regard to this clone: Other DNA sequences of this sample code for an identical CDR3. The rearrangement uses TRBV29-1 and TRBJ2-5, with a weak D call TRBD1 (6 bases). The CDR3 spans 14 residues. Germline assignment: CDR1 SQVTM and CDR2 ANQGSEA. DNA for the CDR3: TGCAGTGTTCCCCATGGCCAGGGGCAAGAGACCCAGTACTTC. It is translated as CSVPHGQGQETQYF.

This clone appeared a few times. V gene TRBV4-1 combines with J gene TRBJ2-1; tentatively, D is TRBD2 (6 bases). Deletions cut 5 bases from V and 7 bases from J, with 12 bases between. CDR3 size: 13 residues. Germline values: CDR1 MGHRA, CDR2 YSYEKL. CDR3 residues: CASSGTSWNEQFF. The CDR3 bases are TGCGCCAGCAGCGGTACTAGCTGGAATGAGCAGTTCTTC.

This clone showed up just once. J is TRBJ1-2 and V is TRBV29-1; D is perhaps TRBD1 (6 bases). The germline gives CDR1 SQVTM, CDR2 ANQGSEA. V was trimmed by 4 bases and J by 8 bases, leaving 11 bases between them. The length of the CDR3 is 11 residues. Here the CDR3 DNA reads TGCAGCGTTGTCAGGGGAGTGGGCTACACCTTC. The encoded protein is CSVVRGVGYTF.

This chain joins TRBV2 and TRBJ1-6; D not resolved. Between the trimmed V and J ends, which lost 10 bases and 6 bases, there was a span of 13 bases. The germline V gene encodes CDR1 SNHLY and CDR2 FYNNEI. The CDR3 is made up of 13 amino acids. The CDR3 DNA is TGTGCCATCACACAGTCCCCTAATTCACCCCTCCACTTT. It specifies CAITQSPNSPLHF.

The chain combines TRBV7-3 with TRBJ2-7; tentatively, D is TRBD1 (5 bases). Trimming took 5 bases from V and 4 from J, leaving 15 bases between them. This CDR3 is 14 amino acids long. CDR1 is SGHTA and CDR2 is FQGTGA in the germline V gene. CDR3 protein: CASSPQGSKYEQYF. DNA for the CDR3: TGTGCCAGCAGCCCTCAGGGATCGAAATACGAGCAGTACTTC. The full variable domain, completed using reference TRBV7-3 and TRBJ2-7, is GAGVSQTPSNKVTEKGKYVELRCDPISGHTALYWYRQSLGQGPEFLIYFQGTGAADDSGLPNDRFFAVRPEGSVSTLKIQRTERGDSAVYLCASSPQGSKYEQYFGPGTRLTVT.

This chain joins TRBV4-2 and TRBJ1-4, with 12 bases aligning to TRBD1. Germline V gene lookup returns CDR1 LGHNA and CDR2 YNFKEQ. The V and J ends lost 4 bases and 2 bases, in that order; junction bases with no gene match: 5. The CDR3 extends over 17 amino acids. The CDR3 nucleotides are TGTGCCAGCAGCCTAGGGACAGGGGGCAATACTAATGAAAAACTGTTTTTT. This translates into CASSLGTGGNTNEKLFF.

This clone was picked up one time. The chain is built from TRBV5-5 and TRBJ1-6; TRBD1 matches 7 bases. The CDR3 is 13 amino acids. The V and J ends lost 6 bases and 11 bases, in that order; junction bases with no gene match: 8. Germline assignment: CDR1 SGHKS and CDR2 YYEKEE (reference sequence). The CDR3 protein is CASTGTVKAPLHF. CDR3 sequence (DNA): TGTGCCAGCACCGGGACAGTGAAAGCACCCCTCCACTTT.

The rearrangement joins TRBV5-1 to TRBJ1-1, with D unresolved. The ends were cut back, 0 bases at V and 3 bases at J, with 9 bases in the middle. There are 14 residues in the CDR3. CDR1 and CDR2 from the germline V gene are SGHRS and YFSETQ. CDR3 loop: CASSLVQDDTEAFF. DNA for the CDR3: TGCGCCAGCAGCTTGGTCCAGGATGACACTGAAGCTTTCTTT. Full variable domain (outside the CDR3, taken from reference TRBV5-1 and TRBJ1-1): KAGVTQTPRYLIKTRGQQVTLSCSPISGHRSVSWYQQTPGQGLQFLFEYFSETQRNKGNFPGRFSGRQFSNSRSEMNVSTLELGDSALYLCASSLVQDDTEAFFGQGTRLTVV.

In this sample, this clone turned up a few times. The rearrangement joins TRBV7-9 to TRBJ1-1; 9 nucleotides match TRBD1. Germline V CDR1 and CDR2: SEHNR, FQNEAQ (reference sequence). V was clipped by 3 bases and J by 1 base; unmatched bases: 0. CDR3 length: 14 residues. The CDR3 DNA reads TGTGCCAGCAGCTTGACAGGGGGGAACACTGAAGCTTTCTTT. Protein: CASSLTGGNTEAFF.

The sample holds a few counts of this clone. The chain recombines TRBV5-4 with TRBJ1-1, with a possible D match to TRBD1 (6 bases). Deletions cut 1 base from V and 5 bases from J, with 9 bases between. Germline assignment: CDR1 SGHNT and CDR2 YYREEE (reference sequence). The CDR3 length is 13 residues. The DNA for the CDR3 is TGTGCCAGCAGCTTGACAGGGCAGACTGAAGCTTTCTTT. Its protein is CASSLTGQTEAFF.

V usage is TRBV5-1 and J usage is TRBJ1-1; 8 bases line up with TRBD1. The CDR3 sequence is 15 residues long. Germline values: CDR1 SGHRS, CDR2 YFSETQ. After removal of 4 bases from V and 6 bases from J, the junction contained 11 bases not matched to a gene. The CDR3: CASSVRQGLFPEAFF. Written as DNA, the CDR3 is TGCGCCAGCAGCGTTCGACAGGGGTTGTTTCCTGAAGCTTTCTTT.

CDR3 loop: CASSLEPGAGYGYTF. The CDR3 DNA follows: TGCGCCAGCAGCTTGGAACCAGGGGCGGGTTATGGCTACACCTTC. The gene calls are TRBV5-1 and TRBJ1-2; maybe TRBD1 (6 bases). The CDR3 sequence is 15 residues long. V lost 0 bases to trimming and J lost 5 bases, with 14 bases between them. Germline-derived CDR1 and CDR2 are SGHRS and YFSETQ.

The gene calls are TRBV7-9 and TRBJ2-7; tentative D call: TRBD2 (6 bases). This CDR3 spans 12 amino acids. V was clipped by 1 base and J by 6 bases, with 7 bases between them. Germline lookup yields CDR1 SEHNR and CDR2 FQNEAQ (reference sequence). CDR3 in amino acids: CASSLGRGEQYF. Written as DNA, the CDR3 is TGTGCCAGCAGCTTAGGGCGGGGCGAGCAGTACTTC.

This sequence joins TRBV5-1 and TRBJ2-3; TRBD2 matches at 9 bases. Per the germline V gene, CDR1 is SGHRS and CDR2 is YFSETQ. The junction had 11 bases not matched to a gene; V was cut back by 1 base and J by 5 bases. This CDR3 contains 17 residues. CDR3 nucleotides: TGCGCCAGCAGCTTGTCCCTCTTAGCGGGAGCAGTAGATACGCAGTATTTT. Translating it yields CASSLSLLAGAVDTQYF. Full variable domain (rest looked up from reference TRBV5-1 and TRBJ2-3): KAGVTQTPRYLIKTRGQQVTLSCSPISGHRSVSWYQQTPGQGLQFLFEYFSETQRNKGNFPGRFSGRQFSNSRSEMNVSTLELGDSALYLCASSLSLLAGAVDTQYFGPGTRLTVL.

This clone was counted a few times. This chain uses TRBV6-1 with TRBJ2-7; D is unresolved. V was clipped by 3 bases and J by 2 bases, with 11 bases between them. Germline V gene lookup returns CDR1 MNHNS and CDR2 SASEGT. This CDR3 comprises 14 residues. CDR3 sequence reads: CASSENTHPYEQYF. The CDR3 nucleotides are TGTGCCAGCAGTGAGAACACCCACCCCTACGAGCAGTACTTC.